A selection of T cell receptor beta chains follows, all from one sample in a study of beta chain features in type 1 diabetes. This table comes from immunoSEQ multiplex PCR, and its TCRdb copy is limited to in-frame clones, with some not included. In the table there are 600,000 to 700,000 clones, roughly 13% of which are singletons. Sequenced sample: naive CD4+ T cells from blood. These TCRs come from a man aged 18 to 35 with type 1 diabetes. The CDR3 runs from the conserved cysteine through the conserved F or W. The D gene is left open where the match is weak. Clone size is given for some rows only: seen once, a few or many times, or a class if the clone is expanded.

>NA|TRBV28|TRBJ2-3|NA
TGTGCCAGCAGTAGTCTAGCGCCTCAAACCACAGATACGCAGTATTTT
CASSSLAPQTTDTQYF
>many|TRBV10-3|TRBJ1-5|TRBD1
TGTGCCACCAAGACAGGGAGTCAGCCCCAGCATTTT
CATKTGSQPQHF
>NA|TRBV25-1|TRBJ2-1|TRBD2
TGTGCCAGCAGTTGGTCCTCGGGACTAGCCGATGAGCAGTTCTTC
CASSWSSGLADEQFF
>few|TRBV2|TRBJ2-7|NA
TGTGCCAGCAGTGTCTTAGAGGACACGGAGCAGTACTTC
CASSVLEDTEQYF
>few|TRBV6-6|TRBJ2-3|TRBD2
TGTGCCAGCAGTTACAAGCGGGGGGTTAGCACAGATACGCAGTATTTT
CASSYKRGVSTDTQYF
>NA|TRBV4-2|TRBJ2-3|NA
TGTGCCAGCAGCCCCGATGCGGGACACACTGGCACAGATACGCAGTATTTT
CASSPDAGHTGTDTQYF
>NA|TRBV7-2|TRBJ2-7|TRBD2
TGTGCCAGCAGCTTTGCCAGCGGGGGTACCTACGAGCAGTACTTC
CASSFASGGTYEQYF
>few|TRBV18|TRBJ2-7|TRBD1
TGTGCCAGCTCACCACCGGACAGGGGGCCCTCCTACGAGCAGTACTTC
CASSPPDRGPSYEQYF
>many|TRBV28|TRBJ2-5|TRBD2
TGTGCCAGCAGGGGCGGGGGTCAAGAGACCCAGTACTTC
CASRGGGQETQYF
>NA|TRBV19|TRBJ2-3|NA
TGTGCCAGTACCCCTTTCGGGCTTAGCACAGATACGCAGTATTTT
CASTPFGLSTDTQYF
>NA|TRBV10-3|TRBJ1-5|NA
TGTGCCATCAGTGGGGACAACACCTTCGGGGGCAATCAGCCCCAGCATTTT
CAISGDNTFGGNQPQHF
>few|TRBV28|TRBJ2-5|NA
TGTGCCAGCAGCATCGGGCCCCGAGAGACCCAGTACTTC
CASSIGPRETQYF
>NA|TRBV29-1|TRBJ2-7|TRBD1
TGCAGCGTTTCGACAGGGGCACCCTACGAGCAGTACTTC
CSVSTGAPYEQYF
>NA|TRBV7-9|TRBJ1-1|TRBD1
TGTGCCAGCAGCCAGACAGGGAGGCCCGACACTGAAGCTTTCTTT
CASSQTGRPDTEAFF
>NA|TRBV7-7|TRBJ2-5|TRBD1
TGTGCTAGCAGCTTAGAAGGGACAGGGGCTGGGACCCAGTACTTC
CASSLEGTGAGTQYF
>few|TRBV7-9|TRBJ1-5|NA
TGTGCCAGCAGCTTATCAGGAGGACGGGGGCTCCATCAGCCCCAGCATTTT
CASSLSGGRGLHQPQHF
>NA|TRBV5-1|TRBJ2-7|TRBD1
TGCGCCAGCAGCTTGGGTAGGGACAGGGTAACCTACGAGCAGTACTTC
CASSLGRDRVTYEQYF
>few|TRBV6-6|TRBJ2-5|NA
TGTGCCAGCAGAAAGGGGGTACAAGAGACCCAGTACTTC
CASRKGVQETQYF
>few|TRBV27|TRBJ2-7|TRBD1
TGTGCCAGCAGCCGGACAGGTAGCTCCTACGAGCAGTACTTC
CASSRTGSSYEQYF
>few|TRBV23-1|TRBJ1-4|TRBD1
TGCGCCAGCAGTCAATGGGCCCGGGACAGGGAGGATGAAAAACTGTTTTTT
CASSQWARDREDEKLFF
>few|TRBV19|TRBJ2-4|TRBD1
TGTGCCAGTAGTCTACAGGGGGCTGCCAAAAACATTCAGTACTTC
CASSLQGAAKNIQYF
>once|TRBV4-1|TRBJ1-1|NA
TGCGCCAGCAGCCAAGGTGTAATCCGAGGGGACACTGAAGCTTTCTTT
CASSQGVIRGDTEAFF
>NA|TRBV7-9|TRBJ2-2|TRBD1
TGTGCCAGCAGCTTACGACAGGGGAACACCGGGGAGCTGTTTTTT
CASSLRQGNTGELFF
>few|TRBV15|TRBJ2-4|TRBD1
TGTGCCACCAGCAGAATTCCGGGACAGGGAAACATTCAGTACTTC
CATSRIPGQGNIQYF
>few|TRBV18|TRBJ2-2|NA
TGTGCCAGCTCACCCCAGGATGGGACCGGGGAGCTGTTTTTT
CASSPQDGTGELFF
>NA|TRBV11-3|TRBJ2-5|NA
TGTGCCAGCAGCTTAGTTCAGGGTGAGACCCAGTACTTC
CASSLVQGETQYF
>NA|TRBV30|TRBJ1-4|NA
TGTGCCTGGACCCGGGGGGGCAGGGATGAAAAACTGTTTTTT
CAWTRGGRDEKLFF
>NA|TRBV18|TRBJ2-6|NA
TGTGCCAGCTCACTACAACCACCCTCTGGGGCCAACGTCCTGACTTTC
CASSLQPPSGANVLTF
>few|TRBV7-9|TRBJ1-6|TRBD1
TGTGCCAGCAGCCATCGACCGGGACAGGGAAGATCACCCCTCCACTTT
CASSHRPGQGRSPLHF
>NA|TRBV4-1|TRBJ2-6|NA
TGCGCCAGCAGCACAATCTTCTCTGGGGCCAACGTCCTGACTTTC
CASSTIFSGANVLTF